The source of this TCR beta chain is a study of cytomegalovirus exposure and HLA in healthy donors. Overall study: Membership in the Caucasian-associated ancestry cluster was found for 75% to 85% of approximately 430 genotyped donors. Findings and limits, study-wide: A later analysis linked some 18,000 TCR beta sequences to HLA alleles at 0.05 false discovery rate.

Notes on this clone: Its antigen is currently unknown.

13 Jbeta primers and 60 Vbeta primers were used for the PCR. Using immunoSEQ multiplex PCR, the repertoire was profiled, and TCRdb retains in-frame clones only, with some absent. The sample lists roughly 160,000 clones, approximately 80% occurring once. The CDR3 consists of 16 residues. V was shortened by 1 base and J by 0 bases, with 9 bases between the two germline ends. In germline, CDR1 is LGHNA, CDR2 YNFKEQ. The sequencing input was PBMCs. The TCR sequence derives from a man in his fifties or sixties in good health and CMV-seropositive. The rearrangement links TRBV4-2 to TRBJ1-4; no clear D gene. This CDR3 is CASSQGIAATNEKLFF. The CDR3 coding sequence is TGTGCCAGCAGCCAAGGGATTGCGGCAACTAATGAAAAACTGTTTTTT.